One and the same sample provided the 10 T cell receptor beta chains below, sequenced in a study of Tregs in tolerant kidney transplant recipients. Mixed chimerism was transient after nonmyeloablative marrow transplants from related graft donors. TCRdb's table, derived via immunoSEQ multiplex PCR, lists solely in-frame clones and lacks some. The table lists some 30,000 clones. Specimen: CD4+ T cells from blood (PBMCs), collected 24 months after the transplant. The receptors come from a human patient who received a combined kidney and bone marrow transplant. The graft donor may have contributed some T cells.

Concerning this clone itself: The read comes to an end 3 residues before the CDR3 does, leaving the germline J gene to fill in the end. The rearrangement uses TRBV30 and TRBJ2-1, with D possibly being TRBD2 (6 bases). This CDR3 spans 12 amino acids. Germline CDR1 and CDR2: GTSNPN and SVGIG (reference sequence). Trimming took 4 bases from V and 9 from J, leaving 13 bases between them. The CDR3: CAWKGTSGEQFF. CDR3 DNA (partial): TGTGCCTGGAAGGGGACTTCTGGTGAG.

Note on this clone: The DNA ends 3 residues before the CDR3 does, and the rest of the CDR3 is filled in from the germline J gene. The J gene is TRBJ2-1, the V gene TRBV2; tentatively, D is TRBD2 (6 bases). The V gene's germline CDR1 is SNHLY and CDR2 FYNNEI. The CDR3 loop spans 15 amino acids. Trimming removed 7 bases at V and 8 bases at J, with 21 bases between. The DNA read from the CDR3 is TGTGCCAGCACCTTCGGGGCTAGCGAGGTTTATGAG. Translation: CASTFGASEVYE. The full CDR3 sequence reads CASTFGASEVYEQFF.

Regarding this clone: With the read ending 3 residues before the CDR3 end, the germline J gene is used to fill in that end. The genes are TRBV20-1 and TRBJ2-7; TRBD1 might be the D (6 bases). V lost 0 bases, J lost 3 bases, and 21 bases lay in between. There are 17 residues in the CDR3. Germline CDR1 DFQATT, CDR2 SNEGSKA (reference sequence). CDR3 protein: CSARDRGRQARFYEQYF. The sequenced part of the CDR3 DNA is TGCAGTGCTAGAGATCGTGGGAGACAGGCAAGATTCTACGAG.

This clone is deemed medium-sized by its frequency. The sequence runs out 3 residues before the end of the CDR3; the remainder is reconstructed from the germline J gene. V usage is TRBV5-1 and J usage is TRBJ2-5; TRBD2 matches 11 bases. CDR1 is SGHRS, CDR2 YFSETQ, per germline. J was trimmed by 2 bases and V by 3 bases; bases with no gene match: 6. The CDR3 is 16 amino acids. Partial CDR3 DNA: TGCGCCAGCAGCTCCGCGACTAGCGGGATACAAGAGACC. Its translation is CASSSATSGIQET. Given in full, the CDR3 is CASSSATSGIQETQYF.

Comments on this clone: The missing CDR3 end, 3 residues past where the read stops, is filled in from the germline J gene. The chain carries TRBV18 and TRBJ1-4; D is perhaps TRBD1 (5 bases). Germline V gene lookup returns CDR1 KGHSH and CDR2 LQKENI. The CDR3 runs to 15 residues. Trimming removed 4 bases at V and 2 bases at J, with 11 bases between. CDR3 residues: CASSRGAGTNEKLFF. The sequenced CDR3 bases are TGTGCCAGCTCACGAGGGGCAGGCACTAATGAAAAA.

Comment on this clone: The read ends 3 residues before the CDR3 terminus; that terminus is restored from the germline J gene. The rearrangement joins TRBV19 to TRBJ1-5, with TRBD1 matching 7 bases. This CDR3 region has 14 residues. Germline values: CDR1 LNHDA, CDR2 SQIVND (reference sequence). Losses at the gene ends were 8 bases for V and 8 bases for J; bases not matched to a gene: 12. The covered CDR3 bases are TGTGCCAGTCAACGTGGACAGGCTGGGGAGCCC. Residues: CASQRGQAGEP. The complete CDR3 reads CASQRGQAGEPQHF.

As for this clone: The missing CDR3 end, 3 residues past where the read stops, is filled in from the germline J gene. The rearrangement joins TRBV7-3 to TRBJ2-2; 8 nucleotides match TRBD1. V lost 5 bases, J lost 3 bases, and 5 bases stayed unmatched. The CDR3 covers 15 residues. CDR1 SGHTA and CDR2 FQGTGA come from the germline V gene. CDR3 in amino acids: CASSPGGRDTGELFF. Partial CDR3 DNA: TGTGCCAGCAGCCCAGGGGGCAGGGACACCGGGGAG.

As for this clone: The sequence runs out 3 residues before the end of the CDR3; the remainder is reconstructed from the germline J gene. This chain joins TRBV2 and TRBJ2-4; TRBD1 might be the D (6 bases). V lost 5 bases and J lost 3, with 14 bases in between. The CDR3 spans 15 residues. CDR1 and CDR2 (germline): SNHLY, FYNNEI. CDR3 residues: CASSPDRLGKNIQYF. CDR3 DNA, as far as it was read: TGTGCCAGCAGTCCAGACAGGTTGGGCAAAAACATT. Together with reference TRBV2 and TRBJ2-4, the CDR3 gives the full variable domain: EPEVTQTPSHQVTQMGQEVILRCVPISNHLYFYWYRQILGQKVEFLVSFYNNEISEKSEIFDDQFSVERPDGSNFTLKIRSTKLEDSAMYFCASSPDRLGKNIQYFGAGTRLSVL.

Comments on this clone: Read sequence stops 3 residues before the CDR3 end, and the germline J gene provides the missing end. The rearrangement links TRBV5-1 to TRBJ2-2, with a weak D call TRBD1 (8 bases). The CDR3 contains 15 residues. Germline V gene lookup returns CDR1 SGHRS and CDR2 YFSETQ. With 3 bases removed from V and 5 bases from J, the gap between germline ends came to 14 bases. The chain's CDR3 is CASSSTGGGTGELFF. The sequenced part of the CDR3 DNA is TGCGCCAGCAGCTCCACAGGGGGAGGGACCGGGGAG.

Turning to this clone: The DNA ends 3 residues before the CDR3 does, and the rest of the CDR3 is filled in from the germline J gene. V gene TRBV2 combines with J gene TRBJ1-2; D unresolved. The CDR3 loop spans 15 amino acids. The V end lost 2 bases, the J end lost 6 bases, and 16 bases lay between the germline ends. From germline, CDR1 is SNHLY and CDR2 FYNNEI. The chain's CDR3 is CASSETYPIADGYTF. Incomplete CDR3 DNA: TGTGCCAGCAGTGAAACTTACCCTATTGCGGATGGC.